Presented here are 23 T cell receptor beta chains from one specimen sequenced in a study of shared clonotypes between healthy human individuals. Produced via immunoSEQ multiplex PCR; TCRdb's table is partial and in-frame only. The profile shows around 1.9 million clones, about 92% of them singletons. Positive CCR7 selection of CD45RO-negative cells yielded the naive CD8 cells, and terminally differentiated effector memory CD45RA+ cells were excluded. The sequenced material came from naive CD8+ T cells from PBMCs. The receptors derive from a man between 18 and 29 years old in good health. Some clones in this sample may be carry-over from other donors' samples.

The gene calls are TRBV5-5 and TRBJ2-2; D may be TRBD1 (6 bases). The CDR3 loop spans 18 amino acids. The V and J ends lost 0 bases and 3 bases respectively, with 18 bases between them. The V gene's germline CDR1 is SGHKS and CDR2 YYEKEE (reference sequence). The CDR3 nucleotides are TGTGCCAGCAGCTTGGCCTTAAGGGGGTTTATCGACACCGGGGAGCTGTTTTTT. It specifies CASSLALRGFIDTGELFF.

The CDR3: CAISESRGQGTGELFF. The CDR3 DNA is TGTGCCATCAGTGAGTCCAGGGGGCAGGGCACCGGGGAGCTGTTTTTT. The chain employs TRBV10-3 and TRBJ2-2; 8 positions match TRBD1. Germline trimming cut 0 bases from V and 4 bases from J; bases unmatched to any gene: 4. Germline CDR1 ENHRY, CDR2 SYGVKD. CDR3 length: 16 amino acids.

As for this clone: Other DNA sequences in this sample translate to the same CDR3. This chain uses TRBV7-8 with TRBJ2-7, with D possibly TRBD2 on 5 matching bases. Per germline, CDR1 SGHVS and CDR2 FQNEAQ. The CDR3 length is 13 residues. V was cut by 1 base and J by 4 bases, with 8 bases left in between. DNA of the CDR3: TGTGCCAGCAGCTTAGGCCGGGGATACGAGCAGTACTTC. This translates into CASSLGRGYEQYF.

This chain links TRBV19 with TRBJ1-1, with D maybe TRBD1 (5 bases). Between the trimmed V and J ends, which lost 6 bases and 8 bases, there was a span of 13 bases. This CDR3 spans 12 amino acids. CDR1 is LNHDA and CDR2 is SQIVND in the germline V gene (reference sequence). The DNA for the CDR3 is TGTGCCAGTAGGCGACAGAACTTAGAAGCTTTCTTT. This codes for CASRRQNLEAFF. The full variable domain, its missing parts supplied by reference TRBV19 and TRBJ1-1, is DGGITQSPKYLFRKEGQNVTLSCEQNLNHDAMYWYRQDPGQGLRLIYYSQIVNDFQKGDIAEGYSVSREKKESFPLTVTSAQKNPTAFYLCASRRQNLEAFFGQGTRLTVV.

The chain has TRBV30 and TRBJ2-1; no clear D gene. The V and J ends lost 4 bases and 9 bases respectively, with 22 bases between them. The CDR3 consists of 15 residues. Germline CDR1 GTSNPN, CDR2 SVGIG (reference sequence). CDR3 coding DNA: TGTGCCTGGAACCGAGCGCGCGAGACGCTTACTGAGCAGTTCTTC. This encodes CAWNRARETLTEQFF. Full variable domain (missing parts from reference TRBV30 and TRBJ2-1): SQTIHQWPATLVQPVGSPLSLECTVEGTSNPNLYWYRQAAGRGLQLLFYSVGIGQISSEVPQNLSASRPQDRQFILSSKKLLLSDSGFYLCAWNRARETLTEQFFGPGTRLTVL.

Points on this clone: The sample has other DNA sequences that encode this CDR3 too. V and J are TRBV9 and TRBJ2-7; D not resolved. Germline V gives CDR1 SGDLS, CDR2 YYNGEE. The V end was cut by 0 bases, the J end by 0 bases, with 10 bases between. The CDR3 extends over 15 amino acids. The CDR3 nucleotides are TGTGCCAGCAGCGTAGGCGGCAGCAGCTCCTACGAGCAGTACTTC. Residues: CASSVGGSSSYEQYF.

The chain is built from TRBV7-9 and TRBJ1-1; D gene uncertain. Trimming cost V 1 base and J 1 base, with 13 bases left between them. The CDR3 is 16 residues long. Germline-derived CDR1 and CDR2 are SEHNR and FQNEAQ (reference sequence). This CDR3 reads CASSLVPHPSNTEAFF. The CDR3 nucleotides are TGTGCCAGCAGCTTAGTTCCCCACCCGTCGAACACTGAAGCTTTCTTT.

In nucleotides, the CDR3 is TGTGCCAGTAGTAAAGCTTTCGGGACACAGGCTGGAAACACCATATATTTT. Its translation is CASSKAFGTQAGNTIYF. This chain joins TRBV19 and TRBJ1-3, with TRBD1 as a possible D gene (6 bases). V shed 4 bases and J shed 2 bases, with 18 bases lying between them. Germline-derived CDR1 and CDR2 are LNHDA and SQIVND (reference sequence). This CDR3 region has 17 residues.

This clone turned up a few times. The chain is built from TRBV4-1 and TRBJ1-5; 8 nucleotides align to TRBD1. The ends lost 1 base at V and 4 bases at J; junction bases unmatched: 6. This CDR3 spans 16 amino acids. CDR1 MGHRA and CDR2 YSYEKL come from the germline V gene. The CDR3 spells CASSQATGGLNQPQHF. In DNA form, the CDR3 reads TGCGCCAGCAGCCAAGCTACAGGGGGATTGAATCAGCCCCAGCATTTT.

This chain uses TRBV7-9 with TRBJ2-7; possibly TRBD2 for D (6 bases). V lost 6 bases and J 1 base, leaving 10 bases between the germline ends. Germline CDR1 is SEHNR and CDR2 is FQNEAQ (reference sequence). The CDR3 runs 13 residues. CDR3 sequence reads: CASRSGESYEQYF. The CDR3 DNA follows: TGTGCCAGCAGATCGGGGGAGTCCTACGAGCAGTACTTC. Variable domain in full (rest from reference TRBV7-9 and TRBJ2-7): DTGVSQNPRHKITKRGQNVTFRCDPISEHNRLYWYRQTLGQGPEFLTYFQNEAQLEKSRLLSDRFSAERPKGSFSTLEIQRTEQGDSAMYLCASRSGESYEQYFGPGTRLTVT.

In DNA form, the CDR3 reads TGCAGCGTCGCGTCGGGGTTCGACAACGAGCAGTACTTC. It encodes CSVASGFDNEQYF. This chain connects TRBV29-1 to TRBJ2-7; perhaps TRBD2 as D (5 bases). Between the trimmed V and J ends, which lost 6 bases and 5 bases, there was a span of 17 bases. The CDR3 loop spans 13 amino acids. Germline values: CDR1 SQVTM, CDR2 ANQGSEA.

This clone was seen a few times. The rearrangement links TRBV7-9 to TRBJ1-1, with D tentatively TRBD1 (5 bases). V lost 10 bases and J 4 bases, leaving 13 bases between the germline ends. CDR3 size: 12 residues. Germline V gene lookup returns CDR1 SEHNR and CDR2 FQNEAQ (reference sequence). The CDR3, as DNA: TGTGCCATTGCCTGGGGGAGCACTGAAGCTTTCTTT. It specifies CAIAWGSTEAFF.

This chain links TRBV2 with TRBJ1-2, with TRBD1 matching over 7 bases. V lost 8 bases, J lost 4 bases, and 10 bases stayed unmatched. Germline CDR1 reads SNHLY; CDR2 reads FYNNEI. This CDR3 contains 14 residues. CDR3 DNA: TGTGCCAGCTCGGGACAGTTCGAGGGCTATGGCTACACCTTC. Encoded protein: CASSGQFEGYGYTF.

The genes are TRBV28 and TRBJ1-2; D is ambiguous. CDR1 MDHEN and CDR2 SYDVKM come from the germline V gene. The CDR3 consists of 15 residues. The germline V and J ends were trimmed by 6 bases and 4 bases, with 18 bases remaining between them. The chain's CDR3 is CASSYYLDGAYGYTF. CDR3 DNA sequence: TGTGCCAGCAGCTACTACTTGGACGGAGCCTATGGCTACACCTTC.

The CDR3 sequence is CSAHSASSYEQYF. The CDR3 region has the DNA TGCAGCGCCCACAGTGCAAGCTCCTACGAGCAGTACTTC. The V gene is TRBV29-1, the J gene TRBJ2-5; no firm D call. The DNA end lines up better with TRBJ2-7; the J call may be wrong. CDR3 size: 13 residues. Germline V gives CDR1 SQVTM, CDR2 ANQGSEA.

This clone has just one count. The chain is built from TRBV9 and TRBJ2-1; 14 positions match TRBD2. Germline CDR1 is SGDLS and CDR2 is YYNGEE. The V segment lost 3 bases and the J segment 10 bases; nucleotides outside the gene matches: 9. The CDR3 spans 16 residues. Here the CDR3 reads CASSGGTSGGHGEQFF. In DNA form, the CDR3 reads TGTGCCAGCAGCGGCGGGACTAGCGGGGGCCACGGCGAGCAGTTCTTC.

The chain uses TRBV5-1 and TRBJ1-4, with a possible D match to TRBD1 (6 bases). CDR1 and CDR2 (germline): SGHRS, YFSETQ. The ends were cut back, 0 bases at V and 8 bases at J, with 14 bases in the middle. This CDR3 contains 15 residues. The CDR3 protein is CASSLESRGGEKLFF. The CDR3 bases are TGCGCCAGCAGCTTGGAGTCCAGGGGAGGGGAAAAACTGTTTTTT.

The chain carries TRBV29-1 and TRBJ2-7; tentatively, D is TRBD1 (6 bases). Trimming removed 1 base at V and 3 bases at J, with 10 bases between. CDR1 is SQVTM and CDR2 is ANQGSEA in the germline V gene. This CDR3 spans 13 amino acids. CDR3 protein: CSVEVRGNYEQYF. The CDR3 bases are TGCAGCGTTGAAGTCAGGGGAAACTACGAGCAGTACTTC.

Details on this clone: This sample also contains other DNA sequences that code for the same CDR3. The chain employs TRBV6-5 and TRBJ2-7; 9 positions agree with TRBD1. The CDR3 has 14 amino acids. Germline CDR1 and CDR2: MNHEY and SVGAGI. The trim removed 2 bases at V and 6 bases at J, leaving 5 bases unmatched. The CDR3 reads CASSYGGQGAEQYF. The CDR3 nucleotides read TGTGCCAGCAGTTACGGGGGACAGGGAGCCGAGCAGTACTTC.

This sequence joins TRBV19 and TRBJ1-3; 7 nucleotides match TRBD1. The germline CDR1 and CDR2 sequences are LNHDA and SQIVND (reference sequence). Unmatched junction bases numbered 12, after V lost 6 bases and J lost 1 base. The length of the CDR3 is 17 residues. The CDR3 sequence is CASSDGQVLDSGNTIYF. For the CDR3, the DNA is TGTGCCAGTAGCGACGGACAGGTTTTAGATTCTGGAAACACCATATATTTT.

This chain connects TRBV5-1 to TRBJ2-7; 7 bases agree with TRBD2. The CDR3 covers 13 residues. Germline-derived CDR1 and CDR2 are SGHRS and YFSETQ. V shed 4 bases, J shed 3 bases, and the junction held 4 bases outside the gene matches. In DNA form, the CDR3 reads TGCGCCAGCAGCGCCCGGGGGGACTACGAGCAGTACTTC. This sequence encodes CASSARGDYEQYF.

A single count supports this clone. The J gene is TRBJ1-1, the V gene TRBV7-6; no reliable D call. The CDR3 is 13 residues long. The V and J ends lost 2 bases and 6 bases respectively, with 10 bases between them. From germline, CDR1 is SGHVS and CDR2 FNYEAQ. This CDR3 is CASSLKLGSEAFF. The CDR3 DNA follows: TGTGCCAGCAGCTTAAAGCTGGGCTCTGAAGCTTTCTTT.

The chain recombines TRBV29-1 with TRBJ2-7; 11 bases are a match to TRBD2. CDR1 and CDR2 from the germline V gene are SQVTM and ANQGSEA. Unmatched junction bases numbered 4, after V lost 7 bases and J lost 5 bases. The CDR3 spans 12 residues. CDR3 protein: CSAGLAADEQYF. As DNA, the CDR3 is TGCAGCGCGGGACTAGCGGCGGACGAGCAGTACTTC.